The TCR beta chain under discussion was sequenced for a study of blood T cell repertoires in COVID-19. V shed 5 bases and J shed 3 bases, with 8 bases lying between them. The CDR3 runs to 13 residues. This clone was detected only once. Source study methods: The assay estimated nucleated cells by amplifying reference gene primers. Profiling relied on immunoSEQ multiplex PCR, and the TCRdb table lists in-frame clones only, not all of them. V, J and clone size derive from that table, while D and trimming were established from the DNA sequence. The profile covers 140,000 to 150,000 clones, with about 87% appearing a single time and about 6.5% taken by the ten largest.

Sequencing was carried out using peripheral blood. The TCR originated in a man older than 75 with acute or convalescent COVID-19. This rearrangement joins TRBV12-3 or TRBV12-4 to TRBJ1-5, with D possibly being TRBD1 (6 bases). Here the CDR3 reads CASSGQYNQPQHF. In DNA form, the CDR3 reads TGTGCCAGCAGTGGACAGTACAATCAGCCCCAGCATTTT.